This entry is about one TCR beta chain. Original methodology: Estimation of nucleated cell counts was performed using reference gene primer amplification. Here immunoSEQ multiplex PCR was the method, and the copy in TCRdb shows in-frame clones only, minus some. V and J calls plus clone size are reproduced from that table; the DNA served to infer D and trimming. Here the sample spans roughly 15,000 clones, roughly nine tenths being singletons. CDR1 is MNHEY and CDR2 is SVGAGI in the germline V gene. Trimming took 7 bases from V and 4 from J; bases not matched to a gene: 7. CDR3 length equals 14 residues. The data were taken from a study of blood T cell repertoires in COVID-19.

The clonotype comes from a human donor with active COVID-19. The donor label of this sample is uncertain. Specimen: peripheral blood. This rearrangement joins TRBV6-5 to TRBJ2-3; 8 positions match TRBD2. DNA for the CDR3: TGTGCCAGCAAGGTCGGGGGGGCCGCAGATACGCAGTATTTT. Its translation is CASKVGGAADTQYF.